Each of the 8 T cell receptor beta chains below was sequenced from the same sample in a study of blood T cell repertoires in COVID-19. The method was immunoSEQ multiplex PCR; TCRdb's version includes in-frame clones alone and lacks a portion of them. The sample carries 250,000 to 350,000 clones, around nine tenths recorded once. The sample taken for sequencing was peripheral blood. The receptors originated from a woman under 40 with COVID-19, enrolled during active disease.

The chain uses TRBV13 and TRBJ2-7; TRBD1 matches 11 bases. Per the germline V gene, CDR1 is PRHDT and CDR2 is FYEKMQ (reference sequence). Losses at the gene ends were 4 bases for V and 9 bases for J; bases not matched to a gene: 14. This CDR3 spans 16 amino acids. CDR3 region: CASSSTGGTGGIGQYF. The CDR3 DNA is TGTGCCAGCAGCTCCACCGGGGGGACAGGGGGTATCGGGCAGTACTTC.

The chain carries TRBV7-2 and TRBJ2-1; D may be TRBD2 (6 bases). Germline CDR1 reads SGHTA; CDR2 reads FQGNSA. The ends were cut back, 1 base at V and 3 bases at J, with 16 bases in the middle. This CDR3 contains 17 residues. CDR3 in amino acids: CASSLDPGLDNYNEQFF. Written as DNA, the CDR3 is TGTGCCAGCAGCTTAGACCCGGGACTCGACAACTACAATGAGCAGTTCTTC.

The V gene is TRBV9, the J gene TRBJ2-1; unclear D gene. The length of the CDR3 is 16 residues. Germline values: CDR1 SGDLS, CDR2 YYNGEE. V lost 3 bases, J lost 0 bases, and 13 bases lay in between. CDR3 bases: TGTGCCAGCAGCGCGCCGACACCGAGCTCCTACAATGAGCAGTTCTTC. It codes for CASSAPTPSSYNEQFF.

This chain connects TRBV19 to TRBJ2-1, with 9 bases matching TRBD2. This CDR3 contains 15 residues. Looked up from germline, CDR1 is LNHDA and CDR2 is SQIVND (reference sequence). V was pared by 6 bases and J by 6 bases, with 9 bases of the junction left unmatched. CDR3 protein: CASRSSGITFNEQFF. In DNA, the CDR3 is TGTGCCAGTAGATCTAGCGGGATAACATTCAATGAGCAGTTCTTC.

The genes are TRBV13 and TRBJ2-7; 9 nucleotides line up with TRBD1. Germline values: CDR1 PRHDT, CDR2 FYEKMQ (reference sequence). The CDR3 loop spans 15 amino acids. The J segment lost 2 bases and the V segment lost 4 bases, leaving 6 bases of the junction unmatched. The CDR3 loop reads CASSSLQGAAYEQYF. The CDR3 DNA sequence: TGTGCCAGCAGCTCCTTACAGGGGGCCGCCTACGAGCAGTACTTC.

The chain's CDR3 is CATATGDSQETQYF. In nucleotides, the CDR3 is TGTGCCACCGCGACGGGGGACAGCCAAGAGACCCAGTACTTC. V and J are TRBV2 and TRBJ2-5, with D perhaps TRBD1 (7 bases). The CDR3 covers 14 residues. The germline gives CDR1 SNHLY, CDR2 FYNNEI. The V and J ends lost 10 bases and 1 base respectively, with 16 bases between them.

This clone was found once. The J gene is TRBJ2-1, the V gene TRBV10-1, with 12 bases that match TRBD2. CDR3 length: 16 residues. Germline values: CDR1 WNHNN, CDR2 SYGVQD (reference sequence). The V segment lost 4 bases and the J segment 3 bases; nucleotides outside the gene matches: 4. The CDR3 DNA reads TGCGCCAGCAGTGGACTAGCGGGAGTGGTCTACAATGAGCAGTTCTTC. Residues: CASSGLAGVVYNEQFF.

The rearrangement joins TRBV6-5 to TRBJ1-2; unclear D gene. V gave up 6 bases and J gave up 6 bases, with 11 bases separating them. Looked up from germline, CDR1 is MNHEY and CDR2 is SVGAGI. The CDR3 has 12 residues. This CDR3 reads CASRHRQNGYTF. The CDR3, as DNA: TGTGCCAGCAGACACCGCCAGAATGGCTACACCTTC.